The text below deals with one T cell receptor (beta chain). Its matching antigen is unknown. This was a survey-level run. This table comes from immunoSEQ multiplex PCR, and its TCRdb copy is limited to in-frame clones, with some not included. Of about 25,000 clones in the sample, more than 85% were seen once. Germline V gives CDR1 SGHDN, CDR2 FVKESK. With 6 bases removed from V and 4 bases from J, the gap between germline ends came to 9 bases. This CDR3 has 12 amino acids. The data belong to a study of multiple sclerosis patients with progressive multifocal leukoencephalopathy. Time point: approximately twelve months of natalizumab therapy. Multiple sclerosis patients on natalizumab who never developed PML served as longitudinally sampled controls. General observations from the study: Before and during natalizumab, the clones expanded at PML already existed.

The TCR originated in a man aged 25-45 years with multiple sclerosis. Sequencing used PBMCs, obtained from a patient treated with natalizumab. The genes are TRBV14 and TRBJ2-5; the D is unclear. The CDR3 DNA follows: TGTGCCAGCAGTTCATTCAGAGAGACCCAGTACTTC. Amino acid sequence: CASSSFRETQYF.